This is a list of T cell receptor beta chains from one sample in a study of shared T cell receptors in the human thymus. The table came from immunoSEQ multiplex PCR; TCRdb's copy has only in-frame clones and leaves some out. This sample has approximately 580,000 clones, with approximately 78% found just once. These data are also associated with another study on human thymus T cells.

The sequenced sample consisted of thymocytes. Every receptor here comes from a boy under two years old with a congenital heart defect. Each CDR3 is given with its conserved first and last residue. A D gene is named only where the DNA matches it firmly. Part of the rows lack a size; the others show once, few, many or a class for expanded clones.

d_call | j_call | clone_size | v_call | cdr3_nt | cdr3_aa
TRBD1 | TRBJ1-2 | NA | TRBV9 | TGTGCCAGCAGCGCAACCGGGACAGGGGTCTCCTATGGCTACACCTTC | CASSATGTGVSYGYTF
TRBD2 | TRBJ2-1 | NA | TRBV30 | TGTGCCTGGAGGGCTAGCGGGAGGGTCGTCACCTACAATGAGCAGTTCTTC | CAWRASGRVVTYNEQFF
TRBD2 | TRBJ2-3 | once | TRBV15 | TGTGCCACCAGCAAAGGGACTAGCGGGAGAATAAACGCAGATACGCAGTATTTT | CATSKGTSGRINADTQYF
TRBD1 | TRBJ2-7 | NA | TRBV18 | TGTGCCAGCTCACCACCGACAGGGGGCCGCGAGCAGTACTTC | CASSPPTGGREQYF
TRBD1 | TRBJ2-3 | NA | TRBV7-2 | TGTGCCAGCAGCTTAGTGGGACAGGGATACACAGATACGCAGTATTTT | CASSLVGQGYTDTQYF
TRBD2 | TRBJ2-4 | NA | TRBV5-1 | TGCGCCAGCAGCTTGGGGTTGGTAGCGGGAGTCGGGGTCAAAAACATTCAGTACTTC | CASSLGLVAGVGVKNIQYF
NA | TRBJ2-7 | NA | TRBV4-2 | TGTGCCAGCAGCCATCCGGGACAAGCAAACTCCTACGAGCAGTACTTC | CASSHPGQANSYEQYF
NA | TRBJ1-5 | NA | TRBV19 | TGTGCCAGTAGTGGGGGACATCCTAGCAATCAGCCCCAGCATTTT | CASSGGHPSNQPQHF
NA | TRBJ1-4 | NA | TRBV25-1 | TGTGCCAGCACCGAGGGCTCTAATGAAAAACTGTTTTTT | CASTEGSNEKLFF
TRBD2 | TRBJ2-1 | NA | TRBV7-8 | TGTGCCAGCAGTCCGAGGCAGAGAACGGGGACTAGCCAGGGGAATGAGCAGTTCTTC | CASSPRQRTGTSQGNEQFF
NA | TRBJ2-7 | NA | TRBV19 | TGTGCCAGTAGTATAGGTGGGAGATTCGCCTACGAGCAGTACTTC | CASSIGGRFAYEQYF
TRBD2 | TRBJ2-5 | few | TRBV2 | TGTGCCAGCGGGACTAGCGGGGCCCAAGAGACCCAGTACTTC | CASGTSGAQETQYF
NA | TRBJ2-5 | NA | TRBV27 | TGTGCCAGCAGTTCCAAGAGGGAGACCCAGTACTTC | CASSSKRETQYF
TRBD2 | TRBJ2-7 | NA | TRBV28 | TGTGCCAGCAGTTCGGGTCTAGCGGGAGCTAAGGGGCAGTACTTC | CASSSGLAGAKGQYF
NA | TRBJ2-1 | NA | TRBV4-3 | TGCGCCAGCAGCCTCCGAAAGCCAACTAGTGGGGACAATGAGCAGTTCTTC | CASSLRKPTSGDNEQFF
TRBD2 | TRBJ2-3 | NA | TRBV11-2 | TGTGCCAGCAGCCATGGGGGGGACGGGGGCACAGATACGCAGTATTTT | CASSHGGDGGTDTQYF
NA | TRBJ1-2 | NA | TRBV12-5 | TGTGCTAGTGGTTTGGTACTGCGTGGCTACACCTTC | CASGLVLRGYTF
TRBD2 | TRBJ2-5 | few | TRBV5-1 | TGCGCCAGTGGACTAGCGACAGAGACCCAGTACTTC | CASGLATETQYF
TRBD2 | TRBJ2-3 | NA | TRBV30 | TGTGCCAGCGAGGAGCGGGAGTCTAGCACAGATACGCAGTATTTT | CASEERESSTDTQYF